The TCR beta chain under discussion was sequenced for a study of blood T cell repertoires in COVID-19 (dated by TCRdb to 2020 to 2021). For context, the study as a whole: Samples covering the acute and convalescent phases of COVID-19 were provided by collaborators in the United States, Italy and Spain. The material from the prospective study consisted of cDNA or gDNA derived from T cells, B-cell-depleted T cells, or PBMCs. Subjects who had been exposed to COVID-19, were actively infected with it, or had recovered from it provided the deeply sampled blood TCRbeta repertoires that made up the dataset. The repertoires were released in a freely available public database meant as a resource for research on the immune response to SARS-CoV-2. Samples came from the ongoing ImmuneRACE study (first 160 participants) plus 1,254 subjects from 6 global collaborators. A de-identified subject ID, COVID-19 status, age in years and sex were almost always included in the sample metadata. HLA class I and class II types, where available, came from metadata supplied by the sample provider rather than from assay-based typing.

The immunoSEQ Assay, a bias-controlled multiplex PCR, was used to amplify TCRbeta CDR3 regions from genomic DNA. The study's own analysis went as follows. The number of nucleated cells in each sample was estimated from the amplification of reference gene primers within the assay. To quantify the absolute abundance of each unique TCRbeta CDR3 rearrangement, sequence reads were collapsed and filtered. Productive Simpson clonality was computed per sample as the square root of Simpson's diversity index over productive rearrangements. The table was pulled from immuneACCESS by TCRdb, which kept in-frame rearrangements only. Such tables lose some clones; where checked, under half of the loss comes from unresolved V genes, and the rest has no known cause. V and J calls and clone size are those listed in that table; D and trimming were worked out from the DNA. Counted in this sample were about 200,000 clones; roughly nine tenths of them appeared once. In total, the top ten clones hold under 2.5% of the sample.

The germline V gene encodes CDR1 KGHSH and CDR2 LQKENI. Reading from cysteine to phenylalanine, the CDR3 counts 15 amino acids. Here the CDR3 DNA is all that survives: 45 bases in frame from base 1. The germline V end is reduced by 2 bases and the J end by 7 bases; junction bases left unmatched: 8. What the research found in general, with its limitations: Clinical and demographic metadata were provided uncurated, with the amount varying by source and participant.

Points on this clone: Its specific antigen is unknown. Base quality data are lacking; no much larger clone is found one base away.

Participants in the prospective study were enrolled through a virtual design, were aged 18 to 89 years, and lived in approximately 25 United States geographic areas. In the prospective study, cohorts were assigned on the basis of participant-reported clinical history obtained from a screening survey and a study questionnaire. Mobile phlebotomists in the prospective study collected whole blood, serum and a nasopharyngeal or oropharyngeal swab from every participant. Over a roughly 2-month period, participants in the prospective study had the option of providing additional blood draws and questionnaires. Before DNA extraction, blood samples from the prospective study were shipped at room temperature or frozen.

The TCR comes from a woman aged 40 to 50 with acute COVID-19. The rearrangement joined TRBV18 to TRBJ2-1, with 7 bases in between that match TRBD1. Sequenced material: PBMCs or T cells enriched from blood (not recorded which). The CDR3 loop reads CASSPSRQGGNEQFF. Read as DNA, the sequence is TGTGCCAGCTCACCAAGTAGACAGGGTGGGAATGAGCAGTTCTTC.